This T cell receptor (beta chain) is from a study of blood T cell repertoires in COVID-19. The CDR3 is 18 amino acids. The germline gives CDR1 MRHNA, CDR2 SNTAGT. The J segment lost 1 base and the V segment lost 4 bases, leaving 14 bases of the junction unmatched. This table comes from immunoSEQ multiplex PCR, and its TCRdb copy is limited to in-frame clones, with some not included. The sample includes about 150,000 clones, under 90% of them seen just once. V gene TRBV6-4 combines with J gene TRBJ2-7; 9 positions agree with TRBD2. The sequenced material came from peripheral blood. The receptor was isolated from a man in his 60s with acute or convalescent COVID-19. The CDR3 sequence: CASSVFAGGRKGSYEQYF. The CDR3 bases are TGTGCCAGCAGTGTCTTTGCGGGGGGGCGTAAGGGATCCTACGAGCAGTACTTC.